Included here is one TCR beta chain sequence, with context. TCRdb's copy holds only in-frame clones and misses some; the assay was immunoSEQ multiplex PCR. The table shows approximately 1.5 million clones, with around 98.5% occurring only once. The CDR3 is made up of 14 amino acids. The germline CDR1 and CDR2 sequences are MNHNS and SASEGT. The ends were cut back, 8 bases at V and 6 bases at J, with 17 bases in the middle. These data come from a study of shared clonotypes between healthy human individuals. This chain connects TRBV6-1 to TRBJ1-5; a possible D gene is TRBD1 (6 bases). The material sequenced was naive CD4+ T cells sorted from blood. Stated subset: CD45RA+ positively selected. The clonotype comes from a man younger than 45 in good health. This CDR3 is CASLTWGARQPQHF. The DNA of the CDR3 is TGTGCCAGCCTTACGTGGGGGGCTCGTCAGCCCCAGCATTTT.